Listed below are T cell receptor beta chains from one sample, sequenced in a study of OX40 agonist ivuxolimab in advanced cancers. This table comes from immunoSEQ multiplex PCR, and its TCRdb copy is limited to in-frame clones, with some not included. This table has approximately 63,000 clones, more than 80% appearing once. The sequences come from CD4+ or CD8+ T cells sorted from blood, collected in a trial of the OX40 agonist ivuxolimab. The receptors stem from an adult with an advanced solid tumor such as melanoma, head and neck, liver or kidney cancer. CDR3s include the opening cysteine and the closing phenylalanine or tryptophan. The D gene is left open where the match is weak. Not every row has a clone size; where given, it reads once, few, many or a size class.

-,TRBV27,TRBD2,TRBJ2-1,CASSVTSGDYNEQFF,TGTGCCAGCAGTGTGACTAGCGGGGACTACAATGAGCAGTTCTTC
-,TRBV29-1,-,TRBJ2-5,CSVGTFQETQYF,TGCAGCGTTGGGACATTTCAAGAGACCCAGTACTTC
-,TRBV6-1,-,TRBJ1-2,CASAPVGSVYGYTF,TGTGCCAGTGCCCCGGTGGGGTCGGTCTATGGCTACACCTTC
-,TRBV7-2,-,TRBJ2-5,CASSLEGTRQETQYF,TGTGCCAGCAGCTTAGAAGGGACACGACAAGAGACCCAGTACTTC
-,TRBV10-3,TRBD1,TRBJ2-5,CAISEAGQGVKETQYF,TGTGCCATCAGTGAGGCCGGACAGGGGGTCAAAGAGACCCAGTACTTC
-,TRBV28,-,TRBJ1-5,CASSYLGSPQHF,TGTGCCAGCAGTTACCTAGGGTCGCCCCAGCATTTT
-,TRBV6-1,TRBD2,TRBJ2-1,CASSAKLRTGTSGNSDEQFF,TGTGCCAGCAGTGCCAAATTGCGAACCGGGACTAGCGGGAACAGTGATGAGCAGTTCTTC
-,TRBV7-2,TRBD2,TRBJ2-7,CASSTGLAGGATRQYF,TGTGCCAGCAGCACGGGACTAGCGGGGGGTGCTACGCGGCAGTACTTC
-,TRBV7-3,-,TRBJ2-5,CASSPQPDSRETQYF,TGTGCCAGCAGCCCACAACCGGACAGTAGGGAGACCCAGTACTTC
-,TRBV4-2,TRBD2,TRBJ2-1,CASSQGRLADSYNEQFF,TGTGCCAGCAGCCAAGGACGACTAGCGGACTCCTACAATGAGCAGTTCTTC
-,TRBV7-3,-,TRBJ2-2,CASRPTGNTGELFF,TGTGCCAGCCGACCAACAGGGAACACCGGGGAGCTGTTTTTT
-,TRBV11-3,TRBD1,TRBJ2-2,CASSPGQENTGELFF,TGTGCCAGCAGCCCGGGACAGGAGAACACCGGGGAGCTGTTTTTT
-,TRBV4-1,TRBD1,TRBJ1-2,CASSQGIQGGSVNYGYTF,TGCGCCAGCAGCCAAGGGATACAGGGGGGAAGTGTGAACTATGGCTACACCTTC
-,TRBV5-1,TRBD1,TRBJ1-2,CASSRDSEGATDGYTF,TGCGCCAGCAGTCGGGACAGCGAAGGAGCGACGGATGGCTACACCTTC
once,TRBV2,-,TRBJ2-2,CASSAGLLTGELFF,TGTGCCAGCAGTGCGGGTCTACTCACCGGGGAGCTGTTTTTT
-,TRBV11-2,TRBD2,TRBJ2-1,CASSSLTGGEQFF,TGTGCCAGCAGTTCCCTGACGGGAGGTGAGCAGTTCTTC
-,TRBV5-1,-,TRBJ2-3,CASSLDRSDTQYF,TGCGCCAGCAGCTTGGACCGGAGCGATACGCAGTATTTT
-,TRBV28,-,TRBJ1-5,CASSTAGRNQPQHF,TGTGCCAGCAGTACCGCGGGGCGCAATCAGCCCCAGCATTTT
-,TRBV5-1,-,TRBJ2-3,CASSLGSGPSTDTQYF,TGCGCCAGCAGCTTGGGGAGCGGACCTAGCACAGATACGCAGTATTTT
-,TRBV27,TRBD1,TRBJ1-2,CASVPGRRGQAPDSNYGYTF,TGTGCCAGCGTCCCCGGGAGAAGGGGACAGGCGCCCGATTCTAACTATGGCTACACCTTC
few,TRBV5-1,-,TRBJ1-1,CASSLGDRRTEAFF,TGCGCCAGCAGCTTGGGGGACCGAAGGACTGAAGCTTTCTTT
-,TRBV6-1,-,TRBJ1-1,CASTPGSVNTEAFF,TGTGCCAGCACCCCAGGTTCCGTGAACACTGAAGCTTTCTTT
-,TRBV18,TRBD2,TRBJ2-7,CASSPPGGEQYF,TGTGCCAGCTCACCCCCGGGGGGGGAGCAGTACTTC
-,TRBV7-9,-,TRBJ2-3,CASSPGSTTDTQYF,TGTGCCAGCAGCCCAGGTTCGACGACAGATACGCAGTATTTT
-,TRBV27,-,TRBJ2-7,CASSLSQGYEQYF,TGTGCCAGCAGTTTATCTCAGGGCTACGAGCAGTACTTC
once,TRBV28,-,TRBJ1-3,CASTSPVDGGNTIYF,TGTGCCAGCACCAGCCCGGTGGACGGAGGAAACACCATATACTTT
-,TRBV19,TRBD1,TRBJ2-3,CASSSGTGSLDTQYF,TGTGCCAGTAGTTCCGGGACAGGGAGTCTGGATACGCAGTATTTT
-,TRBV19,TRBD2,TRBJ2-1,CASSISSGRGNEQFF,TGTGCCAGTAGTATCAGTAGCGGGAGGGGAAATGAGCAGTTCTTC
few,TRBV11-3,-,TRBJ2-3,CASSSPLGQYF,TGTGCCAGCAGCTCTCCCCTAGGGCAGTATTTT
-,TRBV15,-,TRBJ2-6,CATSRDGVGANVLTF,TGTGCCACCAGCAGAGATGGGGTTGGGGCCAACGTCCTGACTTTC
-,TRBV27,-,TRBJ2-3,CASGRADTQYF,TGTGCCAGCGGGAGAGCAGATACGCAGTATTTT
-,TRBV27,TRBD1,TRBJ1-1,CASSLQGAMRAEAFF,TGTGCCAGCAGTTTACAGGGGGCCATGAGGGCTGAAGCTTTCTTT
-,TRBV7-3,-,TRBJ1-2,CASSLSGGGGYGYTF,TGTGCCAGCAGCTTATCAGGTGGCGGGGGCTATGGCTACACCTTC
-,TRBV10-1,-,TRBJ2-5,CASADRLQETQYF,TGCGCCAGTGCAGACAGGCTCCAAGAGACCCAGTACTTC
-,TRBV7-9,-,TRBJ1-5,CASSRDGNQPQHF,TGTGCCAGCAGCCGGGACGGCAATCAGCCCCAGCATTTT
-,TRBV29-1,-,TRBJ1-2,CSVRRDPRNYGYTF,TGCAGCGTTCGTCGGGACCCTAGAAACTATGGCTACACCTTC
-,TRBV2,-,TRBJ2-7,CASSQRFYEQYF,TGTGCCAGCAGCCAGAGATTCTACGAGCAGTACTTC
-,TRBV5-4,-,TRBJ1-1,CASSPDYGGTEAFF,TGTGCCAGCAGCCCGGACTATGGAGGCACTGAAGCTTTCTTT
-,TRBV27,-,TRBJ2-3,CASREHTDTQYF,TGTGCCAGCAGAGAACACACAGATACGCAGTATTTT
-,TRBV6-5,-,TRBJ1-5,CASRRGTDQPQHF,TGTGCCAGCCGGCGAGGTACCGATCAGCCCCAGCATTTT
-,TRBV2,-,TRBJ2-2,CASSTRPGTTNTGELFF,TGTGCCAGCAGTACCCGGCCCGGAACAACGAACACCGGGGAGCTGTTTTTT
-,TRBV6-1,-,TRBJ1-5,CASTPAGRIRGDQHF,TGTGCCAGCACCCCGGCAGGCCGCATAAGGGGGGACCAGCATTTT
-,TRBV7-2,TRBD2,TRBJ2-3,CASSFGASGRDTQYF,TGTGCCAGCAGCTTTGGGGCTAGCGGGAGAGATACGCAGTATTTT
few,TRBV2,TRBD1,TRBJ2-7,CASGTGGDLGEQYF,TGTGCCAGCGGGACAGGGGGGGATCTGGGTGAGCAGTACTTC
-,TRBV19,-,TRBJ2-3,CASSTFLGGEDSTDTQYF,TGTGCCAGTAGTACCTTTTTAGGGGGTGAGGATAGCACAGATACGCAGTATTTT
-,TRBV19,TRBD1,TRBJ1-4,CASSNRPRQGTNEKLFF,TGTGCCAGTAGTAACCGCCCCAGACAGGGCACTAATGAAAAACTGTTTTTT
-,TRBV7-3,-,TRBJ2-7,CASSLAWGAKSSYEQYF,TGTGCCAGCAGCCTCGCCTGGGGCGCCAAGAGCTCCTACGAGCAGTACTTC
-,TRBV6-1,-,TRBJ1-1,CASSPGPTAFF,TGTGCCAGCAGCCCGGGCCCGACGGCTTTCTTT
-,TRBV7-9,-,TRBJ2-5,CASSPWTSDGETQYF,TGTGCCAGCAGCCCTTGGACCTCGGATGGAGAGACCCAGTACTTC
-,TRBV7-9,TRBD2,TRBJ2-3,CASSQNLAEITDTQYF,TGTGCCAGCAGCCAGAACCTAGCGGAGATCACAGATACGCAGTATTTT
once,TRBV19,TRBD1,TRBJ2-5,CASSITGTGKETQYF,TGTGCCAGTAGTATAACCGGGACAGGAAAAGAGACCCAGTACTTC
-,TRBV2,-,TRBJ1-1,CASSGKSWGWNTEAFF,TGTGCCAGCAGTGGGAAATCTTGGGGCTGGAACACTGAAGCTTTCTTT
-,TRBV2,-,TRBJ1-4,CASSETRRVGEKLFF,TGTGCCAGCAGTGAAACACGCAGGGTGGGTGAAAAACTGTTTTTT
-,TRBV5-1,TRBD1,TRBJ1-2,CASSLGPGQGSYTF,TGCGCCAGCAGCTTGGGGCCTGGACAGGGCAGCTACACCTTC
-,TRBV5-1,TRBD2,TRBJ2-5,CASSLGPLSSGQETQYF,TGCGCCAGCAGCTTGGGGCCCTTATCTAGCGGACAAGAGACCCAGTACTTC